The 24 T cell receptor beta chains in this list originate from one sample, sequenced in a study of cytomegalovirus exposure and HLA in healthy donors. 13 Jbeta primers and 60 Vbeta primers were used for the PCR. Assay used: immunoSEQ multiplex PCR; TCRdb lists only in-frame clones, some missing. The sample lists about 210,000 clones, about 82% seen once, with about 3.1% in the top ten. Material: PBMCs. The source is a man aged 25 to 45 in good health and CMV-seronegative.

The J gene is TRBJ2-7, the V gene TRBV5-1; D not certain. The CDR3 spans 13 residues. V was clipped by 0 bases and J by 3 bases, with 7 bases between them. Germline CDR1 is SGHRS and CDR2 is YFSETQ. CDR3 sequence: CASSLAMSYEQYF. CDR3 nucleotide sequence: TGCGCCAGCAGCTTGGCCATGAGCTACGAGCAGTACTTC.

This clone was found a few times. V is TRBV9 and J is TRBJ2-1, with 8 bases that match TRBD1. The V segment lost 5 bases and the J segment 0 bases; nucleotides outside the gene matches: 4. The V gene's germline CDR1 is SGDLS and CDR2 YYNGEE. This CDR3 is built from 15 residues. CDR3 amino acids: CASSRTGFSYNEQFF. The CDR3 DNA reads TGTGCCAGCAGTAGGACAGGGTTCTCCTACAATGAGCAGTTCTTC.

About this clone: At one end the junction does not follow the germline gene, possibly because of a read error. The chain links TRBV7-7 to TRBJ2-3; 7 bases match TRBD2. CDR1 SSHAT and CDR2 FNYEAQ come from the germline V gene (reference sequence). The length of the CDR3 is 14 residues. This CDR3 is CASSLAGGTDTQYF. As DNA, the CDR3 is TGTGCTAGCAGCTTGGCGGGGGGCACAGATACGCAGTATTTT. The whole variable domain, remainder taken from reference TRBV7-7 and TRBJ2-3, is GAGVSQSPRYKVTKRGQDVTLRCDPISSHATLYWYQQALGQGPEFLTYFNYEAQPDKSGLPSDRFSAERPEGSISTLTIQRTEQRDSAMYRCASSLAGGTDTQYFGPGTRLTVL.

The V and J genes are TRBV4-1 and TRBJ2-5, with 8 positions matching TRBD2. Germline V CDR1 and CDR2: MGHRA, YSYEKL. Trimming cost V 0 bases and J 1 base; bases outside gene matches: 7. This CDR3 has 17 residues. The chain's CDR3 is CASSQDQASGGQETQYF. The CDR3 coding sequence is TGCGCCAGCAGCCAAGACCAGGCGAGCGGGGGCCAAGAGACCCAGTACTTC.

The rearrangement links TRBV5-1 to TRBJ2-3, with a weak D call TRBD1 (5 bases). The CDR3 loop spans 15 amino acids. Germline V gene sequence: CDR1 SGHRS, CDR2 YFSETQ. Trimming removed 2 bases from V and 6 bases from J, with 16 bases in between. This chain's CDR3 is CASSFTGQGGDTQYF. The CDR3 nucleotides read TGCGCCAGCAGCTTTACTGGCCAGGGTGGGGATACGCAGTATTTT.

This CDR3 is CASSEDPRRGAPFF. Here the CDR3 DNA reads TGTGCCAGCAGTGAGGATCCCCGACGGGGGGCACCTTTCTTT. This chain joins TRBV6-1 and TRBJ1-1; D perhaps matches TRBD1 (6 bases). CDR1 is MNHNS, CDR2 SASEGT, per germline. V was pared by 3 bases and J by 12 bases, with 20 bases between. This CDR3 comprises 14 residues.

The chain carries TRBV27 and TRBJ2-1, with 9 bases that match TRBD2. The junction had 10 bases not matched to a gene; V was cut back by 4 bases and J by 6 bases. CDR1 MNHEY and CDR2 SMNVEV come from the germline V gene (reference sequence). This CDR3 comprises 16 residues. In DNA form, the CDR3 reads TGTGCCAGCAGTTCCGCCCTAGCGGGATTTGCCAATGAGCAGTTCTTC. Its protein product is CASSSALAGFANEQFF.

The chain couples TRBV27 to TRBJ2-5, with TRBD1 matching over 8 bases. The DNA end is a closer match to TRBJ2-7, so the J assignment may be wrong. Germline lookup yields CDR1 MNHEY and CDR2 SMNVEV (reference sequence). This CDR3 comprises 16 residues. The CDR3 DNA is TGTGCCAGTTCTCCTTCGACAGGGGACAACTCCTACGAGCAGTACTTC. Translated: CASSPSTGDNSYEQYF.

V gene TRBV5-1 combines with J gene TRBJ2-6, with no clear D. This CDR3 comprises 15 residues. CDR1 SGHRS and CDR2 YFSETQ come from the germline V gene. With 4 bases removed from V and 3 bases from J, the gap between germline ends came to 11 bases. The CDR3 is CASSQQSGGANVLTF. The CDR3 DNA sequence: TGCGCCAGCAGCCAACAGTCAGGTGGGGCCAACGTCCTGACTTTC.

J is TRBJ1-2 and V is TRBV7-9; 7 bases are shared with TRBD1. After removal of 5 bases from V and 3 bases from J, the junction contained 6 bases not matched to a gene. This CDR3 region has 14 residues. Germline CDR1 and CDR2: SEHNR and FQNEAQ (reference sequence). CDR3 coding DNA: TGTGCCAGCAGCCTCCGGGACAGAGACTATGGCTACACCTTC. Translated, it gives CASSLRDRDYGYTF. The whole variable domain, filled in from reference TRBV7-9 and TRBJ1-2, reads DTGVSQNPRHKITKRGQNVTFRCDPISEHNRLYWYRQTLGQGPEFLTYFQNEAQLEKSRLLSDRFSAERPKGSFSTLEIQRTEQGDSAMYLCASSLRDRDYGYTFGSGTRLTVV.

The chain combines TRBV27 with TRBJ1-5; tentatively, D is TRBD1 (6 bases). CDR1 and CDR2 (germline): MNHEY, SMNVEV (reference sequence). CDR3 length equals 14 residues. Deletions cut 3 bases from V and 4 bases from J, with 10 bases between. The CDR3 sequence is CASSLTGTNQPQHF. DNA of the CDR3: TGTGCCAGCAGTTTGACAGGAACAAATCAGCCCCAGCATTTT.

The rearrangement uses TRBV9 and TRBJ1-1; D is uncertain. This CDR3 is 13 amino acids long. CDR1 SGDLS and CDR2 YYNGEE come from the germline V gene. V was clipped by 1 base and J by 1 base, with 5 bases between them. CDR3: CASSVIENTEAFF. CDR3 coding DNA: TGTGCCAGCAGCGTAATAGAGAACACTGAAGCTTTCTTT. The full variable domain, completed using reference TRBV9 and TRBJ1-1, is DSGVTQTPKHLITATGQRVTLRCSPRSGDLSVYWYQQSLDQGLQFLIQYYNGEERAKGNILERFSAQQFPDLHSELNLSSLELGDSALYFCASSVIENTEAFFGQGTRLTVV.

The V gene is TRBV9, the J gene TRBJ2-1, with 9 bases lining up with TRBD1. After removal of 3 bases from V and 8 bases from J, the junction contained 9 bases not matched to a gene. Per germline, CDR1 SGDLS and CDR2 YYNGEE. The CDR3 consists of 15 residues. Here the CDR3 reads CASSEGQGSVDEQFF. In DNA form, the CDR3 reads TGTGCCAGCAGCGAAGGACAGGGGAGCGTAGATGAGCAGTTCTTC.

This chain links TRBV5-6 with TRBJ2-1; no clear D. V was clipped by 4 bases and J by 4 bases, with 15 bases between them. This CDR3 region has 15 residues. Germline V gene lookup returns CDR1 SGHDT and CDR2 YYEEEE. CDR3 in DNA: TGTGCCAGCAGCCTCACCGATGGGCCTTACAATGAGCAGTTCTTC. Encoded protein: CASSLTDGPYNEQFF.

The CDR3 loop is CASQKGGEQYF. The CDR3 DNA reads TGTGCCAGCCAAAAGGGAGGCGAGCAGTACTTC. The V gene is TRBV25-1, the J gene TRBJ2-7; possible D gene TRBD2, 6 bases. V lost 8 bases to trimming and J lost 6 bases, with 11 bases between them. Looked up from germline, CDR1 is MGHDK and CDR2 is SYGVNS. This CDR3 is built from 11 residues.

This chain uses TRBV6-5 with TRBJ2-1, with 7 bases identical to TRBD1. Germline CDR1 MNHEY, CDR2 SVGAGI. The junction had 8 bases not matched to a gene; V was cut back by 2 bases and J by 10 bases. This CDR3 comprises 14 residues. In DNA form, the CDR3 reads TGTGCCAGCAGTTACATACAGGGGTCGAGAGAGCAGTTCTTC. Encoded protein: CASSYIQGSREQFF.

The chain carries TRBV13 and TRBJ2-5, with TRBD1 matching over 7 bases. The CDR3 extends over 15 amino acids. Per germline, CDR1 PRHDT and CDR2 FYEKMQ (reference sequence). Trimming removed 5 bases from V and 1 base from J; junction bases left unmatched: 7. The CDR3 coding sequence is TGTGCCAGCAGCGGGCCGAGACAGGGCCAAGAGACCCAGTACTTC. Encoded protein: CASSGPRQGQETQYF.

A few counts support this clone. The chain has TRBV19 and TRBJ1-4, with 8 nucleotides matching TRBD1. V lost 6 bases to trimming and J lost 5 bases; unmatched junction nucleotides: 2. This CDR3 has 13 amino acids. The germline gives CDR1 LNHDA, CDR2 SQIVND (reference sequence). The CDR3: CASSRQGNEKLFF. The CDR3 coding sequence is TGTGCCAGTAGCCGACAGGGGAATGAAAAACTGTTTTTT. Complete variable domain (other parts from reference TRBV19 and TRBJ1-4): DGGITQSPKYLFRKEGQNVTLSCEQNLNHDAMYWYRQDPGQGLRLIYYSQIVNDFQKGDIAEGYSVSREKKESFPLTVTSAQKNPTAFYLCASSRQGNEKLFFGSGTQLSVL.

The V and J genes are TRBV5-4 and TRBJ2-3; 11 bases agree with TRBD1. Per germline, CDR1 SGHNT and CDR2 YYREEE (reference sequence). Germline trimming cut 4 bases from V and 5 bases from J; bases unmatched to any gene: 6. The CDR3 consists of 15 residues. The CDR3 reads CASSRGQGGEDTQYF. In DNA form, the CDR3 reads TGTGCCAGCAGCCGGGGACAGGGGGGAGAAGATACGCAGTATTTT.

This sequence joins TRBV28 and TRBJ2-1, with a tentative D call TRBD2 (6 bases). CDR3 length: 14 residues. Germline V CDR1 and CDR2: MDHEN, SYDVKM. Deletions cut 2 bases from V and 4 bases from J, with 9 bases between. The CDR3 DNA reads as TGTGCCAGCAGTTTAAAGGGGAGGTACAATGAGCAGTTCTTC. This translates into CASSLKGRYNEQFF.

The chain has TRBV19 and TRBJ2-1, with D tentatively TRBD2 (5 bases). V was clipped by 3 bases and J by 7 bases, with 10 bases between them. Germline lookup yields CDR1 LNHDA and CDR2 SQIVND (reference sequence). The length of the CDR3 is 13 residues. CDR3 bases: TGTGCCAGTAGTATGATGAGAGGGAATGAGCAGTTCTTC. This gives the protein CASSMMRGNEQFF.

This chain joins TRBV18 and TRBJ1-2, with D maybe TRBD1 (5 bases). CDR3 length: 13 residues. CDR1 and CDR2 from the germline V gene are KGHSH and LQKENI. With 2 bases removed from V and 5 bases from J, the gap between germline ends came to 9 bases. The CDR3 DNA reads TGTGCCAGCTCACCATCTCAGGGTTATGGCTACACCTTC. Translated: CASSPSQGYGYTF.

This chain joins TRBV5-4 and TRBJ2-7; 10 nucleotides agree with TRBD2. The CDR3 has 15 amino acids. Trimming cost V 3 bases and J 3 bases; bases outside gene matches: 6. Per the germline V gene, CDR1 is SGHNT and CDR2 is YYREEE (reference sequence). Written as DNA, the CDR3 is TGTGCCAGCAGCTCCCCACTAGCGGGGAACTACGAGCAGTACTTC. Residues: CASSSPLAGNYEQYF.

J is TRBJ1-5 and V is TRBV19; 8 nucleotides line up with TRBD1. CDR3 length: 15 residues. V dropped 6 bases and J dropped 4; count of bases not matched to a gene: 8. CDR1 is LNHDA, CDR2 SQIVND, per germline (reference sequence). As DNA, the CDR3 is TGTGCCAGTAGAGGCGGACAGGGAGGGAATCAGCCCCAGCATTTT. Translation: CASRGGQGGNQPQHF.